A single sample gave rise to the 3 T cell receptor beta chains below, sequenced in a study of CD8 T cells in ankylosing spondylitis (dated by TCRdb to the late 2010s). These receptors have no identified antigens. What the research found in general, with its limitations: A TCR beta motif of about 8 highly homologous amino acid variants appeared characteristic of blood from ankylosing spondylitis patients.

The library was made by 5' RACE. Sequencer: Illumina HiSeq 2500. TCRdb reran the public reads through fastp at Q25 and MiXCR, keeping productive beta chains. Here each entry gathers all rows of one CDR3 protein and keeps the most common genes and DNA. This sample holds 750,000 to 850,000 distinct CDR3 sequences; 12% were observed only once. About 0.49% of the sample is taken by the ten largest. The source material was blood, either unsorted or a sorted T cell fraction (not recorded which). Receptors originate from a male donor with ankylosing spondylitis.

This clonotype has a count of ten or more. V usage is TRBV4-3 and J usage is TRBJ2-7, with 8 bases matching TRBD1. With V trimmed by 5 bases and J by 5 bases, 11 bases remained unmatched. Per germline, CDR1 LGHNA and CDR2 YSLEER. CDR3 length equals 15 residues. The CDR3 protein is CASSKVGQGAHEQYF. The CDR3 nucleotides are TGCGCCAGCAGCAAAGTAGGCCAGGGGGCCCACGAGCAGTACTTC.

With respect to this clonotype: A much more abundant neighbour one base away suggests this may be a read error. The chain recombines TRBV29-1 with TRBJ2-1; 9 positions match TRBD2. The CDR3 loop spans 17 amino acids. The germline CDR1 and CDR2 sequences are SQVTM and ANQGSEA. The CDR3 is CGGGDTYTGWRRAEQFF. As DNA, the CDR3 is TGCGGCGGGGGGGATACGTACACAGGGTGGAGGCGCGCTGAGCAGTTCTTC.

V and J are TRBV11-2 and TRBJ1-1; D gene ambiguous. Trimming removed 6 bases from V and 0 bases from J, with 8 bases in between. The CDR3 totals 13 residues. CDR1 is SGHAT, CDR2 FQNNGV, per germline. The CDR3 loop is CASSSHMNTEAFF. CDR3 coding DNA: TGTGCCAGCAGTTCTCATATGAACACTGAAGCTTTCTTT.